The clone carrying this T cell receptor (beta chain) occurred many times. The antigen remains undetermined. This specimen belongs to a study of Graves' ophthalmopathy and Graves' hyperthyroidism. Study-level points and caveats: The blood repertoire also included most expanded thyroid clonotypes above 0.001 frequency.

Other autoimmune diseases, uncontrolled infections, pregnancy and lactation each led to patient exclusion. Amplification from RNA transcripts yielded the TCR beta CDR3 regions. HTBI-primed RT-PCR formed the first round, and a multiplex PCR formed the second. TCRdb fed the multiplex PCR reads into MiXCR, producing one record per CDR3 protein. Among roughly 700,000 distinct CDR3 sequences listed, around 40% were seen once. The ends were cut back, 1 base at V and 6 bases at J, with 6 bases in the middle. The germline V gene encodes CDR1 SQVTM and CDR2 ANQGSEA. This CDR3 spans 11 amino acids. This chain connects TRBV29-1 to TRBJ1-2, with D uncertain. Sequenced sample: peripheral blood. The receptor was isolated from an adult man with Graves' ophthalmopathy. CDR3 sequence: CSVEGVHGYTF. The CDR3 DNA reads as TGCAGCGTTGAAGGGGTCCATGGCTACACCTTC.